Listed below are T cell receptor beta chains from one sample, sequenced in a study of control samples from healthy donors and cancer patients. Profiled with immunoSEQ multiplex PCR; TCRdb holds only in-frame clones, not every one. The sample records around 170,000 clones, around nine tenths being singletons. Sequenced sample: blood. These receptors all stem from a man aged 25 to 45 in good health. Both conserved end residues are part of each CDR3. Fields, in order: D gene, clone size, V gene, J gene, CDR3 protein, CDR3 DNA. The D gene is left open where the match is weak. Size tells how often a clone was seen (once, few, many) or the class of an expanded clone, and some rows leave it out.

>.|.|TRBV7-2|TRBJ1-6
CASSLKGSYNSPLHF
TGTGCCAGCAGCTTAAAGGGTTCCTATAATTCACCCCTCCACTTT
>.|few|TRBV9|TRBJ1-6
CASSPDGAYNSPLHF
TGTGCCAGCAGCCCGGACGGTGCGTATAATTCACCCCTCCACTTT
>.|.|TRBV25-1|TRBJ1-2
CASSDTGPYYGYTF
TGTGCCAGCAGTGACACCGGGCCCTACTATGGCTACACCTTC
>.|.|TRBV10-3|TRBJ2-1
CAIGQGSSYNEQFF
TGTGCCATCGGTCAGGGGAGCTCCTACAATGAGCAGTTCTTC
>TRBD2|.|TRBV5-1|TRBJ2-5
CASSSRLAGGSLTQYF
TGCGCCAGCAGCTCAAGACTAGCGGGAGGGTCTCTGACCCAGTACTTC
>.|.|TRBV2|TRBJ1-1
CASILETRGPEAFF
TGTGCCAGCATCCTAGAAACGCGGGGCCCTGAAGCTTTCTTT
>.|.|TRBV19|TRBJ1-5
CASSIKRRQGNQPQHF
TGTGCCAGTAGTATCAAGCGACGACAGGGCAATCAGCCCCAGCATTTT
>.|.|TRBV15|TRBJ2-1
CATTPGRAFFNEQFF
TGTGCCACCACCCCCGGGCGCGCTTTCTTCAATGAGCAGTTCTTC
>.|.|TRBV5-1|TRBJ2-6
CASSPRTGAGANVLTF
TGCGCCAGCAGCCCGAGGACGGGGGCTGGGGCCAACGTCCTGACTTTC
>TRBD1|.|TRBV18|TRBJ2-2
CASSTGQGASGELFF
TGTGCCAGCTCGACGGGACAGGGGGCGTCCGGGGAGCTGTTTTTT
>TRBD2|.|TRBV24-1|TRBJ2-1
CATRGGLLNEQFF
TGTGCCACCAGGGGAGGGCTACTAAATGAGCAGTTCTTC
>.|.|TRBV12-3/TRBV12-4|TRBJ1-1
CASSGRRGMGFF
TGTGCCAGCAGTGGTCGGCGGGGGATGGGTTTCTTT
>.|.|TRBV6-1|TRBJ2-3
CASSEVLVADTQYF
TGTGCCAGCAGTGAAGTCCTGGTCGCAGATACGCAGTATTTT
>.|.|TRBV7-9|TRBJ2-2
CASSLVGQGHTGELFF
TGTGCCAGCAGCTTAGTCGGGCAGGGTCACACCGGGGAGCTGTTTTTT
>.|.|TRBV30|TRBJ1-2
CAWSVVRKQGSKYGYTF
TGTGCCTGGAGTGTCGTCCGAAAACAGGGTTCAAAGTATGGCTACACCTTC
>TRBD1|.|TRBV7-9|TRBJ1-4
CASSNAGQAFEKLFF
TGTGCCAGCAGTAACGCGGGACAGGCTTTTGAAAAACTGTTTTTT
>.|few|TRBV3-1/TRBV3-2|TRBJ1-1
CASSQGRVRAFF
TGTGCCAGCAGCCAGGGGCGGGTTAGGGCTTTCTTT
>TRBD2|.|TRBV7-9|TRBJ2-3
CASSLGRGRAQDTQYF
TGTGCCAGCAGCTTAGGTCGCGGGAGGGCCCAAGATACGCAGTATTTT
>TRBD1|.|TRBV19|TRBJ1-2
CASSIGTGYGYTF
TGTGCCAGTAGTATCGGGACAGGGTATGGCTACACCTTC
>.|.|TRBV30|TRBJ1-6
CAWSPFPQDVLYNSPLHF
TGTGCCTGGAGTCCCTTTCCACAGGATGTCTTATATAATTCACCCCTCCACTTT
>.|.|TRBV9|TRBJ1-5
CASSRRDKSQPQHF
TGTGCCAGCAGCCGACGGGACAAGTCCCAGCCCCAGCATTTT
>.|.|TRBV6-5|TRBJ2-5
CASSYSGRQETQYF
TGTGCCAGCAGTTACTCGGGCAGACAAGAGACCCAGTACTTC
>.|.|TRBV5-1|TRBJ1-2
CASSLDGPGEGYGYTF
TGCGCCAGCAGCTTGGACGGGCCAGGGGAGGGCTATGGCTACACCTTC
>.|.|TRBV30|TRBJ1-2
CAVRGESAYGYTF
TGTGCCGTTCGGGGGGAATCAGCCTATGGCTACACCTTC
>TRBD1|.|TRBV29-1|TRBJ2-7
CSALTGRYEQYF
TGCAGCGCCTTGACAGGGCGATACGAGCAGTACTTC
>.|once|TRBV18|TRBJ2-7
CASSQNRAPASYEQYF
TGTGCCAGCTCCCAGAACAGGGCCCCGGCTAGCTACGAGCAGTACTTC
>.|.|TRBV19|TRBJ1-5
CASSIGGAVARNQPQHF
TGTGCCAGTAGTATAGGGGGGGCAGTGGCCCGCAATCAGCCCCAGCATTTT
>.|.|TRBV9|TRBJ1-6
CASSALDRSSYNSPLHF
TGTGCCAGCAGCGCCCTGGACCGGAGCTCCTATAATTCACCCCTCCACTTT
>.|.|TRBV9|TRBJ1-3
CASSVAGRGNTIYF
TGTGCCAGCAGCGTAGCGGGACGGGGAAACACCATATATTTT
>.|.|TRBV6-1|TRBJ1-1
CASSEGALNTEAFF
TGTGCCAGCAGTGAGGGGGCCCTGAACACTGAAGCTTTCTTT
>.|.|TRBV10-3|TRBJ2-7
CATATVTYEQYF
TGTGCCACCGCGACAGTTACCTACGAGCAGTACTTC
>TRBD1|few|TRBV24-1|TRBJ2-1
CATSDSLDRARGVYNEQFF
TGTGCCACCAGTGATTCCTTGGACAGGGCCCGAGGAGTATACAATGAGCAGTTCTTC
>TRBD1|.|TRBV30|TRBJ2-7
CAWTRPGQGSYEQYF
TGTGCCTGGACTAGGCCGGGACAGGGCTCCTACGAGCAGTACTTC
>.|.|TRBV15|TRBJ1-2
CATSRDWRVGYTF
TGTGCCACCAGCAGAGACTGGCGGGTTGGCTACACCTTC
>TRBD1|.|TRBV28|TRBJ2-7
CASSLYRGTYEQYF
TGTGCCAGCAGTTTATACAGGGGGACCTACGAGCAGTACTTC
>TRBD1|.|TRBV9|TRBJ2-1
CASSPTGGRVYNEQFF
TGTGCCAGCAGCCCCACAGGGGGCAGGGTCTACAATGAGCAGTTCTTC
>.|.|TRBV4-3|TRBJ1-3
CASSQDALGNTIYF
TGCGCCAGCAGCCAAGATGCCCTCGGAAACACCATATATTTT
>.|.|TRBV2|TRBJ1-3
CASSVIGGYSGNTIYF
TGTGCCAGCAGTGTTATCGGCGGGTACTCTGGAAACACCATATATTTT
>.|.|TRBV6-5|TRBJ1-1
CASRRNTEAFF
TGTGCCAGCCGACGGAACACTGAAGCTTTCTTT
>.|.|TRBV7-9|TRBJ1-2
CASSPGWPLTF
TGTGCCAGCAGCCCAGGTTGGCCTCTCACCTTC
>TRBD1|.|TRBV29-1|TRBJ1-1
CSVQGGGTEAFF
TGCAGCGTTCAGGGGGGCGGCACTGAAGCTTTCTTT
>.|.|TRBV9|TRBJ2-7
CASSKLGGEQYF
TGTGCCAGCAGTAAACTGGGGGGCGAGCAGTACTTC
>.|.|TRBV5-4|TRBJ2-7
CASSYLGTDYEQYF
TGTGCCAGCAGTTATTTAGGGACTGACTACGAGCAGTACTTC
>.|.|TRBV5-1|TRBJ2-7
CASSLAYGRTYEQYF
TGCGCCAGCAGCTTGGCGTACGGCCGTACCTACGAGCAGTACTTC
>TRBD1|.|TRBV19|TRBJ1-1
CASSRDRGTEAFF
TGTGCCAGTAGTAGAGACAGGGGAACTGAAGCTTTCTTT
>.|.|TRBV5-1|TRBJ2-7
CASSLAWEDSYEQYF
TGCGCCAGCAGCTTGGCCTGGGAGGACAGCTACGAGCAGTACTTC
>.|once|TRBV25-1|TRBJ2-3
CASNSGGLTQYF
TGTGCCAGCAATTCTGGGGGCCTTACGCAGTATTTT
>.|.|TRBV11-2|TRBJ2-3
CASSLDRENTQYF
TGTGCCAGCAGCTTAGATCGTGAGAATACGCAGTATTTT
>TRBD1|.|TRBV6-5|TRBJ2-1
CASSLGTGGSEQFF
TGTGCCAGCAGTTTAGGGACAGGGGGGAGTGAGCAGTTCTTC
>.|.|TRBV5-1|TRBJ2-2
CASSLVTGNTGELFF
TGCGCCAGCAGCTTGGTCACAGGGAACACCGGGGAGCTGTTTTTT
>TRBD1|.|TRBV28|TRBJ1-6
CASSLFDRDNSPLHF
TGTGCCAGCAGTTTATTTGACAGGGATAATTCACCCCTCCACTTT
>TRBD1|.|TRBV9|TRBJ1-3
CASSAGQGVLANTIYF
TGTGCCAGCAGCGCGGGACAGGGAGTCTTAGCAAACACCATATATTTT
>.|.|TRBV12-1|TRBJ1-6
CASSSDRILSSYNSPLHF
TGTGCCAGCAGCTCCGACAGGATTCTCAGCTCCTATAATTCACCCCTCCACTTT
>.|.|TRBV9|TRBJ2-7
CASSVGVDVFYEQYF
TGTGCCAGCAGCGTAGGGGTGGACGTATTCTACGAGCAGTACTTC
>.|few|TRBV30|TRBJ1-3
CAWSVRQGNTIYF
TGTGCCTGGAGTGTCCGACAGGGAAACACCATATATTTT